Following are 24 T cell receptor beta chains from one sample sequenced in a study of OX40 agonist ivuxolimab in advanced cancers. The method was immunoSEQ multiplex PCR; TCRdb's version includes in-frame clones alone and lacks a portion of them. The table lists roughly 25,000 clones, roughly 76% of them singletons, with 14% in the top ten. This sample comprised CD4+ or CD8+ T cells sorted from blood, obtained in a trial of the OX40 agonist ivuxolimab. Source of these receptors: an adult with an advanced solid tumor such as melanoma, head and neck, liver or kidney cancer.

The rearrangement uses TRBV4-3 and TRBJ2-3; 8 bases agree with TRBD1. V was clipped by 4 bases and J by 4 bases; unmatched bases: 7. CDR3 length equals 15 residues. Germline V gene lookup returns CDR1 LGHNA and CDR2 YSLEER. The CDR3 protein is CASSPLGTGSDTQYF. DNA for the CDR3: TGCGCCAGCAGCCCACTCGGGACAGGTTCAGATACGCAGTATTTT.

This clone was observed a few times. V gene TRBV5-6 combines with J gene TRBJ2-4; a possible D gene is TRBD1 (6 bases). The germline V and J ends were trimmed by 1 base and 10 bases, with 6 bases remaining between them. CDR3 length: 11 residues. Germline V gives CDR1 SGHDT, CDR2 YYEEEE. The CDR3 coding sequence is TGTGCCAGCAGCTTGAGGGGGATTCAGTACTTC. Amino acids: CASSLRGIQYF. Full variable domain (missing parts from reference TRBV5-6 and TRBJ2-4): DAGVTQSPTHLIKTRGQQVTLRCSPKSGHDTVSWYQQALGQGPQFIFQYYEEEERQRGNFPDRFSGHQFPNYSSELNVNALLLGDSALYLCASSLRGIQYFGAGTRLSVL.

The V call is TRBV29-1, the J call TRBJ2-1; a weak D match, TRBD1 (5 bases). Germline V lookup: CDR1 SQVTM, CDR2 ANQGSEA. The CDR3 totals 13 residues. Trimming took off 1 base at V and 7 bases at J, with 11 bases between the two ends. The CDR3 here is CSVEAGMGNEQFF. CDR3 in DNA: TGCAGCGTTGAAGCAGGGATGGGGAATGAGCAGTTCTTC.

The sample holds one count of this clone. The genes are TRBV4-2 and TRBJ2-3, with 12 positions matching TRBD2. After removal of 0 bases from V and 0 bases from J, the junction contained 4 bases not matched to a gene. The CDR3 runs 18 residues. Germline V gene lookup returns CDR1 LGHNA and CDR2 YNFKEQ. The CDR3 here is CASSQELAGGPSTDTQYF. The CDR3 DNA reads as TGTGCCAGCAGCCAAGAACTAGCGGGGGGACCGAGCACAGATACGCAGTATTTT.

V usage is TRBV11-2 and J usage is TRBJ2-1, with D perhaps TRBD1 (6 bases). V was clipped by 7 bases and J by 10 bases, with 20 bases between them. This CDR3 spans 14 amino acids. Germline V CDR1 and CDR2: SGHAT, FQNNGV. CDR3 protein: CASTLAGVSREQFF. In nucleotides, the CDR3 is TGTGCCAGCACCCTCGCAGGGGTTTCGAGAGAGCAGTTCTTC.

The chain has TRBV6-5 and TRBJ1-2; 7 nucleotides line up with TRBD1. V gave up 4 bases and J gave up 0 bases; unmatched junction bases: 2. The CDR3 loop spans 14 amino acids. Per germline, CDR1 MNHEY and CDR2 SVGAGI. The CDR3 spells CASSSGTANYGYTF. The CDR3 DNA reads TGTGCCAGCAGTTCGGGGACAGCTAACTATGGCTACACCTTC.

The chain employs TRBV5-5 and TRBJ1-1; D unresolved. V shed 4 bases and J shed 3 bases, with 10 bases lying between them. The length of the CDR3 is 13 residues. CDR1 and CDR2 (germline): SGHKS, YYEKEE (reference sequence). The CDR3 coding sequence is TGTGCCAGCAGCCCCCAAGGAGACACTGAAGCTTTCTTT. This sequence encodes CASSPQGDTEAFF.

The sample holds one count of this clone. This CDR3 is CASSGLPGQPNTEAFF. In DNA, the CDR3 is TGTGCCAGCAGCGGTCTTCCGGGACAGCCGAACACTGAAGCTTTCTTT. This chain joins TRBV11-2 and TRBJ1-1; 7 nucleotides agree with TRBD1. V dropped 5 bases and J dropped 1; count of bases not matched to a gene: 10. CDR1 is SGHAT, CDR2 FQNNGV, per germline. This CDR3 comprises 16 residues. Complete variable domain (other parts from reference TRBV11-2 and TRBJ1-1): EAGVAQSPRYKIIEKRQSVAFWCNPISGHATLYWYQQILGQGPKLLIQFQNNGVVDDSQLPKDRFSAERLKGVDSTLKIQPAKLEDSAVYLCASSGLPGQPNTEAFFGQGTRLTVV.

This clone was counted only a few times. The V and J genes are TRBV7-9 and TRBJ2-1, with D tentatively TRBD1 or TRBD2 (5 bases each). Looked up from germline, CDR1 is SEHNR and CDR2 is FQNEAQ (reference sequence). V was shortened by 5 bases and J by 5 bases, with 22 bases between the two germline ends. This CDR3 spans 17 amino acids. CDR3 loop: CASSPRMGTTGDNEQFF. The CDR3, as DNA: TGTGCCAGCAGCCCCCGTATGGGGACCACCGGGGACAATGAGCAGTTCTTC.

The V and J genes are TRBV7-6 and TRBJ2-7; TRBD2 aligns across 14 bases. CDR1 is SGHVS and CDR2 is FNYEAQ in the germline V gene. J lost 2 bases, V lost 5 bases, and 5 bases had no gene match. The CDR3 has 16 residues. In DNA, the CDR3 is TGTGCCAGCAGCCGGGGACTAGCGGGGGACGCCTACGAGCAGTACTTC. This translates into CASSRGLAGDAYEQYF.

CDR3 nucleotides: TGTGCCAGCGCGCTTGGGGTTGGCAATCAGCCCCAGCATTTT. Translation: CASALGVGNQPQHF. V is TRBV6-5 and J is TRBJ1-5, with unresolved D. Trimming stripped 8 bases from V and 2 bases from J, with 13 bases between. CDR1 and CDR2 from the germline V gene are MNHEY and SVGAGI. The CDR3 is 14 amino acids.

The chain joins TRBV19 to TRBJ2-7, with D perhaps matching TRBD1 (5 bases). Trimming removed 1 base from V and 3 bases from J, with 31 bases in between. Per germline, CDR1 LNHDA and CDR2 SQIVND (reference sequence). There are 21 residues in the CDR3. The CDR3: CASSIAQVWQGEPPPGYEQYF. CDR3 DNA: TGTGCCAGTAGTATAGCCCAGGTTTGGCAGGGCGAACCCCCTCCAGGCTACGAGCAGTACTTC.

The chain links TRBV4-2 to TRBJ2-1, with 8 positions matching TRBD1. The CDR3 length is 17 residues. V shed 0 bases, J shed 2 bases, and the junction held 6 bases outside the gene matches. Looked up from germline, CDR1 is LGHNA and CDR2 is YNFKEQ. CDR3 bases: TGTGCCAGCAGCCAAGATTGGGAGACAGGGGCCTACAATGAGCAGTTCTTC. Residues: CASSQDWETGAYNEQFF.

The chain couples TRBV15 to TRBJ1-2; TRBD1 might be the D (5 bases). Deletions cut 0 bases from V and 2 bases from J, with 10 bases between. Germline CDR1 reads LNHNV; CDR2 reads YYDKDF (reference sequence). This CDR3 comprises 15 residues. The CDR3 sequence: CATSRDIKGNYGYTF. The CDR3 nucleotides are TGTGCCACCAGCAGAGATATAAAGGGGAACTATGGCTACACCTTC.

The CDR3 sequence: CASVGVGTGVFGQYF. For the CDR3, the DNA is TGTGCCAGCGTGGGGGTCGGGACAGGGGTCTTTGGGCAGTACTTC. The genes are TRBV2 and TRBJ2-7, with 10 bases identical to TRBD1. The CDR3 totals 15 residues. The junction had 16 bases not matched to a gene; V was cut back by 8 bases and J by 9 bases. CDR1 is SNHLY, CDR2 FYNNEI, per germline.

The chain uses TRBV5-5 and TRBJ1-1, with D possibly being TRBD1 (5 bases). The CDR3 runs to 14 residues. The V gene's germline CDR1 is SGHKS and CDR2 YYEKEE (reference sequence). V lost 4 bases and J lost 3, with 13 bases in between. CDR3 loop: CASSRQLPDTEAFF. The CDR3, as DNA: TGTGCCAGCAGCCGACAGCTTCCGGACACTGAAGCTTTCTTT.

This chain uses TRBV9 with TRBJ2-7, with a possible D match to TRBD1 (6 bases). This CDR3 is 14 amino acids long. Trimming took 0 bases from V and 7 from J, leaving 14 bases between them. CDR1 and CDR2 (germline): SGDLS, YYNGEE. The CDR3 spells CASSVEGRGTEQYF. In DNA, the CDR3 is TGTGCCAGCAGCGTAGAGGGCAGGGGAACGGAGCAGTACTTC.

This clone was detected a few times. The chain carries TRBV9 and TRBJ1-3; D is uncertain. The germline V and J ends were trimmed by 3 bases and 0 bases, with 10 bases remaining between them. The CDR3 loop spans 15 amino acids. Germline values: CDR1 SGDLS, CDR2 YYNGEE. The CDR3 bases are TGTGCCAGCAGCGGAGGGCGGGACTCTGGAAACACCATATATTTT. This encodes CASSGGRDSGNTIYF.

This clone was recorded once. This chain links TRBV27 with TRBJ1-5; no firm D call. There are 14 residues in the CDR3. Germline V gives CDR1 MNHEY, CDR2 SMNVEV (reference sequence). V lost 5 bases and J 5 bases, leaving 13 bases between the germline ends. The CDR3 bases are TGTGCCAGCAGTCCCCTTGGTCCGGATCAGCCCCAGCATTTT. Translation gives CASSPLGPDQPQHF.

The chain links TRBV19 to TRBJ2-1, with 8 bases matching TRBD1. This CDR3 contains 14 residues. Germline trimming cut 7 bases from V and 4 bases from J; bases unmatched to any gene: 6. CDR1 is LNHDA and CDR2 is SQIVND in the germline V gene (reference sequence). CDR3 coding DNA: TGTGCCAGTACCCACCGGGACAGGTACAATGAGCAGTTCTTC. Translated, it gives CASTHRDRYNEQFF.

The rearrangement uses TRBV6-5 and TRBJ2-7; the D is unclear. Trimming cost V 0 bases and J 0 bases, with 9 bases left between them. The CDR3 is 15 residues long. Germline loops: CDR1 MNHEY, CDR2 SVGAGI. The chain's CDR3 is CASSYSGPLSYEQYF. In DNA form, the CDR3 reads TGTGCCAGCAGTTACTCAGGGCCTCTCTCCTACGAGCAGTACTTC.

This chain uses TRBV4-3 with TRBJ1-6, with D unresolved. Germline lookup yields CDR1 LGHNA and CDR2 YSLEER. This CDR3 spans 16 amino acids. Deletions cut 4 bases from V and 2 bases from J, with 12 bases between. This chain's CDR3 is CASSPTAGPYNSPLHF. As DNA, the CDR3 is TGCGCCAGCAGCCCGACCGCGGGCCCCTATAATTCACCCCTCCACTTT.

This clone was recorded a few times. The chain recombines TRBV27 with TRBJ2-1; D unresolved. This CDR3 comprises 14 residues. Germline V gene data show CDR1 as MNHEY and CDR2 as SMNVEV (reference sequence). V lost 4 bases to trimming and J lost 5 bases, with 12 bases between them. The CDR3 loop is CASSSLGRNNEQFF. DNA for the CDR3: TGTGCCAGCAGTTCCCTCGGTAGGAACAATGAGCAGTTCTTC.

The J gene is TRBJ1-3, the V gene TRBV5-6, with D perhaps TRBD1 (6 bases). Trimming removed 4 bases at V and 4 bases at J, with 24 bases between. Looked up from germline, CDR1 is SGHDT and CDR2 is YYEEEE. The CDR3 totals 18 residues. CDR3 region: CASSHTGSVSGVGNTIYF. DNA of the CDR3: TGTGCCAGCAGCCATACAGGGTCAGTTAGTGGTGTCGGAAACACCATATATTTT.